Listed below are T cell receptor beta chains from one sample, sequenced in a study of CD8+CD57+ T cells in acquired aplastic anemia. Each CDR3 protein is one row after TCRdb ran MiXCR on the reads. Of about 190,000 distinct CDR3 sequences in the sample, 50% to 55% were seen once. The sequenced material came from sorted CD4+, CD8+, or CD8+CD57+ T cells (not recorded which) from PBMCs. All receptors come from a human donor in good health, serving as a control. Each CDR3 is given with its conserved first and last residue. A D gene is named only where the DNA matches it firmly. Rows give clone size only sometimes, using once, few, many, or a class for an expanded clone.

len,abundance,j_gene,d_gene,v_gene,CDR3nt,CDR3aa
11,once,TRBJ1-2,-,TRBV2,TGTGCCTTAGGGGTAGGGTATGGCTACACCTTC,CALGVGYGYTF
14,-,TRBJ2-7,-,TRBV20-1,TGCAGTGCTTGGGGACCCCCGAGCTCCTACGAGCAGTACTTC,CSAWGPPSSYEQYF
13,-,TRBJ2-2,TRBD1,TRBV19,TGTGCCAGTATCGGCAGGGGGCTCGGGGAGCTGTTTTTT,CASIGRGLGELFF
15,-,TRBJ1-5,-,TRBV4-2,TGTGCCAGCAGCCAAGCAACGAATAGCAATCAGCCCCAGCATTTT,CASSQATNSNQPQHF
11,many,TRBJ2-7,-,TRBV2,TGTGCCAGCCGCCGAATCTACGAGCAGTACTTC,CASRRIYEQYF
14,few,TRBJ2-2,-,TRBV18,TGTGCCAGCTCACCACCGACACTGACCGGGGAGCTGTTTTTT,CASSPPTLTGELFF
18,-,TRBJ2-3,-,TRBV7-2,TGCGCCAGCAGCTTAGTAGCGGGACAGACCCTTAGCACAGATACGCAGTATTTT,CASSLVAGQTLSTDTQYF
13,-,TRBJ1-2,TRBD1,TRBV10-3,TGTGCCAGCAGCGAGGGGGCGAACTATGGCTACACCTTC,CASSEGANYGYTF
11,many,TRBJ2-1,-,TRBV10-3,TGTGCCATCAGTGAGTCGGAGGTGCAGTTCTTC,CAISESEVQFF
17,-,TRBJ2-3,TRBD2,TRBV7-2,TGTGCCAGCAGCGTGGGACTAGCGGGGGGAGTTACAGATACGCAGTATTTT,CASSVGLAGGVTDTQYF
14,-,TRBJ1-1,-,TRBV10-3,TGTGCCATCAGTGAGGTCGCGGGGAACACTGAAGCTTTCTTT,CAISEVAGNTEAFF
13,-,TRBJ2-7,TRBD1,TRBV29-1,TGCAGCGTTGAAGGTGGACAGGGGTACGAGCAGTACTTC,CSVEGGQGYEQYF
16,once,TRBJ2-7,-,TRBV12-3/TRBV12-4,TGTGCCAGCAGTTTAAGGGGTTGGAGGGAAAGCTACGAGCAGTACTTC,CASSLRGWRESYEQYF
14,-,TRBJ2-1,TRBD1,TRBV10-3,TGTGCCATCAGCCGGACAGGAAATTACAATGAGCAGTTCTTC,CAISRTGNYNEQFF
13,-,TRBJ2-7,-,TRBV10-3,TGTGCCAGCAGCCAATGGCGGGACGGCGAGCAGTACTTC,CASSQWRDGEQYF
14,many,TRBJ1-2,-,TRBV14,TGTGCCAGCAGCCCACGAGGACAGTCCTATGGCTACACCTTC,CASSPRGQSYGYTF
14,-,TRBJ2-1,-,TRBV24-1,TGTGCCACCAATAGCTTCGGCTCCTACAATGAGCAGTTCTTC,CATNSFGSYNEQFF
14,many,TRBJ2-3,-,TRBV10-3,TGTGCCATCAGTGAGTCTCAAGGATTGGATACGCAGTATTTT,CAISESQGLDTQYF
13,-,TRBJ1-1,-,TRBV10-3,TGTGCCATCAGTGATAGGTCCCTCACTGAAGCTTTCTTT,CAISDRSLTEAFF
14,-,TRBJ2-5,-,TRBV7-9,TGTGCCAGCAGCCTGGGAGGCTTCCAAGAGACCCAGTACTTC,CASSLGGFQETQYF
16,-,TRBJ1-5,TRBD1,TRBV15,TGTGCCACCAGCAGAAGACAGGGAGGGTTCAATCAGCCCCAGCATTTT,CATSRRQGGFNQPQHF
13,-,TRBJ1-1,-,TRBV30,TGTGCCTGGAGTGTACCCCCGGTTACTGAAGCTTTCTTT,CAWSVPPVTEAFF
15,-,TRBJ2-7,TRBD1,TRBV2,TGTGCCAGCGGCATGACGGGACAGGTCTCCTACGAGCAGTACTTC,CASGMTGQVSYEQYF
14,many,TRBJ1-2,-,TRBV6-5,TGTGCCAGCAGTCCCCCGGGGGAGAACTATGGCTACACCTTC,CASSPPGENYGYTF
15,-,TRBJ1-6,-,TRBV5-1,TGCGCCAGCAGCTTGGCGGGGGTTAGCAATTCACCCCTCCACTTT,CASSLAGVSNSPLHF
14,-,TRBJ2-1,-,TRBV12-3/TRBV12-4,TGTGCCAGCAGCCGTCGGGGGCAGGGCAATGAGCAGTTCTTC,CASSRRGQGNEQFF
14,-,TRBJ2-5,TRBD2,TRBV15,TGTGCCAGCAGAGGACTAGCCCCCGGGGAGACCCAGTACTTC,CASRGLAPGETQYF
16,once,TRBJ1-5,TRBD1,TRBV7-2,TGTGCCAGCAGCTTCGTAGCCGGGACAGGGGAGGAGACCCAGCATTTT,CASSFVAGTGEETQHF
14,many,TRBJ1-5,TRBD1,TRBV11-2,TGTGCCAGCAGCCCGGGACAGAGCAATCAGCCCCAGCATTTT,CASSPGQSNQPQHF
17,-,TRBJ2-3,TRBD2,TRBV18,TGTGCCAGCTCACCTCCTGGGGGGGGGACCAGCACAGATACGCAGTATTTT,CASSPPGGGTSTDTQYF
14,many,TRBJ1-3,TRBD1,TRBV29-1,TGCAGCGTTTCCGGGACAGGGCAAGGAAACACCATATATTTT,CSVSGTGQGNTIYF
15,many,TRBJ2-7,TRBD2,TRBV6-5,TGTGCCAGCAGTTACTCCGGGGGACTAGGCTACGAGCAGTACTTC,CASSYSGGLGYEQYF
17,many,TRBJ2-1,-,TRBV5-1,TGCGCCAGCAGCGCGAGACCTATTGGACAGAACTACAATGAGCAGTTCTTC,CASSARPIGQNYNEQFF
14,-,TRBJ1-2,TRBD1,TRBV29-1,TGCAGCGTTGATCCTGGGGAGGGGGCTGATGGCTACACCTTC,CSVDPGEGADGYTF
14,-,TRBJ2-1,-,TRBV7-9,TGTGCCAGCAGCGACCGGACGGTTACAAATGAGCAGTTCTTC,CASSDRTVTNEQFF
15,-,TRBJ1-1,-,TRBV2,TGTGCCAGCAGTGAGAGGGGGTATACGAGCACTGAAGCTTTCTTT,CASSERGYTSTEAFF
13,-,TRBJ2-7,TRBD1,TRBV29-1,TGCAGCGTTGGGACAGGGGTCTCCTACGAGCAGTACTTC,CSVGTGVSYEQYF
16,-,TRBJ2-3,TRBD1,TRBV2,TGTGCCAGCAGTGAATCCGGGACAGGGGGCACAGATACGCAGTATTTT,CASSESGTGGTDTQYF
13,-,TRBJ1-2,-,TRBV20-1,TGCAGTGCTAGGGCCGGGCCTTACTATGGCTACACCTTC,CSARAGPYYGYTF
11,-,TRBJ1-2,-,TRBV20-1,TGCAGTGCTAGAGTAGGTTCTGGCTACACCTTC,CSARVGSGYTF
13,-,TRBJ1-5,-,TRBV24-1,TGTGCCACCAGTGGGAGGTTCAATCAGCCCCAGCATTTT,CATSGRFNQPQHF
23,-,TRBJ1-2,-,TRBV12-3/TRBV12-4,-,CASSFTVGTGELFFGGLPYGYTF
15,-,TRBJ1-4,-,TRBV27,TGTGCCAGCAGTCCCCTCATGGGATATATGGAAAAACTGTTTTTT,CASSPLMGYMEKLFF
13,many,TRBJ2-5,TRBD2,TRBV29-1,TGCAGCGGGGGACTAGCGGTCCAAGAGACCCAGTACTTC,CSGGLAVQETQYF
20,-,TRBJ1-3,-,TRBV7-7,-,CASSQTGADEQYFGPGTIYF
13,-,TRBJ2-7,-,TRBV12-3/TRBV12-4,TGTGCCAGCAGCAGCGGGCTTACCTACGAGCAGTACTTC,CASSSGLTYEQYF
15,-,TRBJ2-2,TRBD2,TRBV24-1,TGTGCCACCAGTGATCCAGCGGGGGGCGTCGGGGAGCTGTTTTTT,CATSDPAGGVGELFF
11,-,TRBJ1-2,-,TRBV12-3/TRBV12-4,TGTGCCAGCACCCGGACCTATGGCTACACCTTC,CASTRTYGYTF
15,-,TRBJ1-1,TRBD1,TRBV20-1,TGCAGTGCTAGGGCCAACAGGGGAAGGAACACTGAAGCTTTCTTT,CSARANRGRNTEAFF
15,-,TRBJ1-2,-,TRBV20-1,TGCAGTGCTAGGACTGAAGCTCAAGCTAACTATGGCTACACCTTC,CSARTEAQANYGYTF
15,-,TRBJ1-3,-,TRBV7-9,TGTGCCAGCAGCTCACAGGGCACCTCTGGAAACACCATATATTTT,CASSSQGTSGNTIYF
14,-,TRBJ1-5,-,TRBV10-2,TGCGCCAGCCAAGGGACGGGCTCGGGGCAGCCCCAGCATTTT,CASQGTGSGQPQHF
12,-,TRBJ2-7,-,TRBV10-3,TGTGCCATCAGTGATTTACTCTACGAGCAGTACTTC,CAISDLLYEQYF
14,many,TRBJ2-2,-,TRBV11-2,TGTGCCAGCAGCAAGGACAGAAACACCGGGGAGCTGTTTTTT,CASSKDRNTGELFF
13,few,TRBJ1-2,-,TRBV10-3,TGTGCCATCAGTGAGCAGGGCGCATATGGCTACACCTTC,CAISEQGAYGYTF